This is a list of T cell receptor beta chains from one sample in a study of neoadjuvant nivolumab and ipilimumab in lung cancer. Repertoires were generated with immunoSEQ multiplex PCR, while TCRdb's copy carries only in-frame clones and drops some. The sample contains 39,000 or so clones, about 88% of which appear only once. This sample comprised peripheral blood, obtained before neoadjuvant nivolumab, alone or with ipilimumab. The receptor set was obtained from an adult with non-small cell lung cancer. The CDR3 runs from the conserved cysteine through the conserved F or W. Each record gives: J gene, V gene, D gene, clone size, CDR3 protein, CDR3 DNA. The D gene is left open where the match is weak. Size is stated for part of the rows, as once, few or many counts, or as a class when the clone is expanded.

TRBJ2-7,TRBV6-5,TRBD1,NA,CASRRTGAHEQYF,TGTGCCAGCAGGAGGACAGGAGCCCACGAGCAGTACTTC
TRBJ2-3,TRBV27,TRBD1,NA,CASSSTGGPNTQYF,TGTGCCAGCAGTTCGACAGGGGGCCCTAATACGCAGTATTTT
TRBJ2-7,TRBV6-5,NA,NA,CASSYGGRPTYEQYF,TGTGCCAGCAGTTACGGGGGACGACCCACCTACGAGCAGTACTTC
TRBJ2-7,TRBV27,NA,NA,CASSLKGSSYEQYF,TGTGCCAGCAGTTTAAAGGGAAGCTCCTACGAGCAGTACTTC
TRBJ1-2,TRBV5-1,NA,NA,CASSPAGSGNYGYTF,TGCGCCAGCAGCCCGGCGGGGTCAGGGAACTATGGCTACACCTTC
TRBJ2-5,TRBV12-5,NA,NA,CASGQGEITQETQYF,TGTGCTAGTGGACAGGGCGAAATTACTCAAGAGACCCAGTACTTC
TRBJ2-5,TRBV7-8,TRBD2,NA,CASSRSRTSGRETQYF,TGTGCCAGCAGCCGATCTCGGACTAGCGGAAGGGAGACCCAGTACTTC
TRBJ1-5,TRBV30,TRBD1,NA,CAWSVRTGDQPQHF,TGTGCCTGGAGTGTAAGGACAGGGGATCAGCCCCAGCATTTT
TRBJ2-5,TRBV5-1,NA,NA,CASSLQQETQYF,TGCGCCAGCAGCTTGCAGCAAGAGACCCAGTACTTC
TRBJ2-7,TRBV5-5,NA,once,CASSLYVYSYEQYF,TGTGCCAGCAGCTTGTATGTCTACTCCTACGAGCAGTACTTC
TRBJ2-4,TRBV2,NA,once,CASSEISAAKNIQYF,TGTGCCAGCAGTGAAATCTCCGCGGCCAAAAACATTCAGTACTTC
TRBJ2-1,TRBV29-1,TRBD2,NA,CSVEPGLALNEQFF,TGCAGCGTGGAACCGGGACTAGCCTTAAATGAGCAGTTCTTC
TRBJ2-2,TRBV11-1,NA,NA,CASSPGYLFTGELFF,TGTGCCAGCAGCCCGGGATACCTTTTCACCGGGGAGCTGTTTTTT
TRBJ1-2,TRBV6-5,NA,NA,CASSYSTSGTPGYTF,TGTGCCAGCAGTTACTCGACTTCTGGGACGCCCGGCTACACCTTC
TRBJ2-4,TRBV5-6,NA,NA,CASSASVVGNIQYF,TGTGCCAGCAGCGCCTCTGTAGTCGGAAACATTCAGTACTTC
TRBJ2-7,TRBV10-3,NA,NA,CAISDPRQDSYEQYF,TGTGCCATCAGTGACCCTCGACAAGACTCCTACGAGCAGTACTTC
TRBJ1-4,TRBV5-8,TRBD1,NA,CASRTGTGVVNEKLFF,TGTGCCAGCAGAACCGGGACAGGGGTAGTTAATGAAAAACTGTTTTTT
TRBJ2-7,TRBV9,TRBD2,once,CASSVEAGLAYEQYF,TGTGCCAGCAGCGTAGAAGCGGGACTAGCCTACGAGCAGTACTTC
TRBJ1-2,TRBV18,NA,NA,CASSPPTSPLLGYTF,TGTGCCAGCTCACCACCGACGAGCCCCCTCTTAGGCTACACCTTC
TRBJ2-7,TRBV10-3,TRBD2,NA,CAISESSSGSFDEQYF,TGTGCCATCAGTGAGTCGAGCAGCGGGAGCTTTGACGAGCAGTACTTC
TRBJ1-1,TRBV18,TRBD1,NA,CASSPSPDRVGTEAFF,TGTGCCAGCTCACCATCACCCGACAGGGTGGGGACTGAAGCTTTCTTT
TRBJ2-7,TRBV27,NA,few,CASSYRDTFSYEQYF,TGTGCCAGCAGTTACCGGGACACTTTCTCCTACGAGCAGTACTTC
TRBJ2-7,TRBV7-2,NA,NA,CASSTPGQTYEQYF,TGTGCCAGCAGCACACCTGGACAGACCTACGAGCAGTACTTC
TRBJ2-5,TRBV27,TRBD1,NA,CASSSRNDRGRETQYF,TGTGCCAGCAGTTCGCGGAACGACAGGGGTCGGGAGACCCAGTACTTC
TRBJ2-3,TRBV6-1,NA,NA,CASREYADTQYF,TGTGCCAGCAGGGAATATGCAGATACGCAGTATTTT
TRBJ2-7,TRBV7-2,TRBD2,NA,CASSPPSGTYNYEQYF,TGTGCCAGCAGCCCCCCGAGCGGGACCTACAACTACGAGCAGTACTTC
TRBJ2-7,TRBV4-3,NA,NA,CASSQDGTGSYEQYF,TGCGCCAGCAGCCAAGACGGAACAGGGTCCTACGAGCAGTACTTC
TRBJ2-4,TRBV7-3,NA,NA,CASSFLPNTGNQYF,TGTGCCAGCAGCTTCCTCCCCAACACGGGGAATCAGTACTTC
TRBJ2-3,TRBV6-6,NA,NA,CASTDSGATQYF,TGTGCCAGCACCGACAGCGGCGCTACGCAGTATTTT
TRBJ2-7,TRBV4-2,TRBD2,NA,CASSQDVWREGRYEQYF,TGTGCCAGCAGCCAAGATGTATGGCGGGAGGGCCGATACGAGCAGTACTTC
TRBJ2-1,TRBV29-1,TRBD2,NA,CSAPGLANNEQFF,TGCAGCGCTCCGGGACTAGCAAACAATGAGCAGTTCTTC
TRBJ2-7,TRBV4-3,TRBD2,NA,CASSRETSGGGSYEQYF,TGCGCCAGCAGCCGGGAGACTAGCGGTGGCGGGTCCTACGAGCAGTACTTC
TRBJ2-5,TRBV30,NA,NA,CAWRSGQETQYF,TGTGCCTGGAGAAGCGGCCAAGAGACCCAGTACTTC
TRBJ2-7,TRBV27,NA,NA,CASSFKAAYEQYF,TGTGCCAGCAGTTTTAAGGCAGCCTACGAGCAGTACTTC
TRBJ2-7,TRBV28,NA,few,CASGGTSYEQYF,TGTGCCAGCGGGGGTACCTCCTACGAGCAGTACTTC
TRBJ2-2,TRBV10-3,NA,NA,CAARDGQPGELFF,TGTGCCGCCCGGGACGGTCAACCCGGGGAGCTGTTTTTT
TRBJ1-5,TRBV15,NA,NA,CATSRVSDSQGNQPQHF,TGTGCCACCAGCAGAGTCTCGGACAGCCAAGGGAATCAGCCCCAGCATTTT
TRBJ1-5,TRBV28,NA,few,CASRGSNQPQHF,TGTGCCAGCAGGGGCAGCAATCAGCCCCAGCATTTT
TRBJ2-5,TRBV4-1,NA,NA,CASSQGLGLERRETQYF,TGCGCCAGCAGCCAAGGGTTAGGTTTAGAACGTCGCGAGACCCAGTACTTC
TRBJ2-7,TRBV18,NA,NA,CASSPRPGETSYEQYF,TGTGCCAGCTCACCACGCCCGGGGGAAACCTCCTACGAGCAGTACTTC